This entry features one T cell receptor (beta chain) sequence. These data come from a study of tumor T cells in aggressive B-cell lymphoma. The V gene end was trimmed by 3 bases and the J gene end by 2 bases; junction bases not matched to a gene: 9. CDR1 and CDR2 from the germline V gene are MDHEN and SYDVKM. The CDR3 is 17 amino acids. TCRdb's table, derived via immunoSEQ multiplex PCR, lists solely in-frame clones and lacks some. Of some 10,000 clones in the sample, approximately 85% were seen once. The chain links TRBV28 to TRBJ2-3; TRBD2 matches 9 bases. Sequencing input: tumor tissue. The clonotype originates from an adult with diffuse large B cell lymphoma. The CDR3 region is CASSFLPSGKPTDTQYF. The CDR3 coding sequence is TGTGCCAGCAGTTTCCTACCTAGCGGGAAGCCCACAGATACGCAGTATTTT.